These 21 T cell receptor beta chains came from one sample sequenced in a study of blood T cell repertoires in COVID-19. Libraries were prepared by immunoSEQ multiplex PCR; TCRdb keeps only in-frame clonotypes and omits some of them. The sample has hundreds of thousands of clones, 86% seen once. Sequenced material: PBMCs or T cells enriched from blood (not recorded which). These receptors were obtained from a woman aged 45-65 years in a cohort exposed to, infected with or recovered from COVID-19 (not recorded which).

This chain joins TRBV5-4 and TRBJ1-4, with 12 bases aligning to TRBD1. The junction had 9 bases not matched to a gene; V was cut back by 4 bases and J by 8 bases. This CDR3 contains 16 residues. Germline-derived CDR1 and CDR2 are SGHNT and YYREEE (reference sequence). In DNA, the CDR3 is TGTGCCAGCAGCCCCCCCCCGGGACAGGGGGCGGAAAAACTGTTTTTT. This encodes CASSPPPGQGAEKLFF.

The chain carries TRBV5-1 and TRBJ2-7, with D possibly being TRBD1 (6 bases). V was shortened by 0 bases and J by 2 bases, with 12 bases between the two germline ends. This CDR3 comprises 15 residues. From germline, CDR1 is SGHRS and CDR2 YFSETQ. This chain's CDR3 is CASSLALQGTYEQYF. The CDR3 DNA reads as TGCGCCAGCAGCTTGGCGTTACAGGGCACCTACGAGCAGTACTTC.

The chain couples TRBV6-5 to TRBJ2-2; 7 positions match TRBD1. This CDR3 contains 13 residues. Per the germline V gene, CDR1 is MNHEY and CDR2 is SVGAGI. V shed 9 bases and J 7 bases; nucleotides not matched to a gene: 8. The DNA for the CDR3 is TGTGCCAGTTCACAGGGGTGGGGCGGGGAGCTGTTTTTT. Translating it yields CASSQGWGGELFF.

The rearrangement joins TRBV6-5 to TRBJ1-1, with a weak D call TRBD1 (6 bases). V was pared by 8 bases and J by 0 bases, with 16 bases between. Germline V gives CDR1 MNHEY, CDR2 SVGAGI. The CDR3 loop spans 15 amino acids. The CDR3 reads CASLKPGGVNTEAFF. Here the CDR3 DNA reads TGTGCCAGCCTTAAACCGGGGGGCGTGAACACTGAAGCTTTCTTT.

This chain connects TRBV4-3 to TRBJ2-1; tentatively, D is TRBD2 (5 bases). In germline, CDR1 is LGHNA, CDR2 YSLEER. The CDR3 covers 14 residues. V was cut by 1 base and J by 7 bases, with 11 bases left in between. The CDR3 sequence: CASSQGTLGNEQFF. The CDR3 DNA reads as TGCGCCAGCAGCCAAGGGACTCTGGGGAATGAGCAGTTCTTC.

The chain employs TRBV15 and TRBJ2-5; 12 positions agree with TRBD2. This CDR3 spans 13 amino acids. The junction had 4 bases not matched to a gene; V was cut back by 0 bases and J by 14 bases. CDR1 and CDR2 (germline): LNHNV, YYDKDF (reference sequence). The CDR3 sequence is CATSRDPSGGVYF. CDR3 nucleotide sequence: TGTGCCACCAGCAGAGATCCTAGCGGGGGGGTTTACTTC.

The CDR3 loop is CASHAIADTQYF. DNA of the CDR3: TGTGCCAGCCACGCTATAGCGGATACGCAGTATTTT. The chain employs TRBV2 and TRBJ2-3; possibly TRBD2 for D (5 bases). This CDR3 comprises 12 residues. Trimming took 8 bases from V and 6 from J, leaving 12 bases between them. CDR1 and CDR2 (germline): SNHLY, FYNNEI.

The chain combines TRBV19 with TRBJ2-3, with 12 positions matching TRBD2. The CDR3 extends over 15 amino acids. V shed 7 bases, J shed 2 bases, and the junction held 4 bases outside the gene matches. CDR1 LNHDA and CDR2 SQIVND come from the germline V gene (reference sequence). The CDR3 nucleotides are TGTGCCAGTATGACTAGCGGGGGCCTCACAGATACGCAGTATTTT. Encoded protein: CASMTSGGLTDTQYF.

J is TRBJ2-1 and V is TRBV18, with 8 bases identical to TRBD1. With 4 bases clipped from V and 9 bases from J, the junction kept 14 bases outside the gene matches. Germline assignment: CDR1 KGHSH and CDR2 LQKENI. The CDR3 runs to 16 residues. DNA of the CDR3: TGTGCCAGCTCACACGGAGACCAGGGGGCGGCGAGTGAGCAGTTCTTC. Translated, it gives CASSHGDQGAASEQFF.

This chain connects TRBV4-2 to TRBJ2-1; D might be TRBD1 (6 bases). V dropped 0 bases and J dropped 6 bases, with 21 bases sitting between them. This CDR3 contains 18 residues. The germline V gene encodes CDR1 LGHNA and CDR2 YNFKEQ. CDR3 amino acids: CASSQDSRTRGARNEQFF. CDR3 DNA: TGTGCCAGCAGCCAAGATTCGCGCACCAGGGGCGCTCGCAATGAGCAGTTCTTC.

The V gene is TRBV5-4, the J gene TRBJ2-2, with 10 positions matching TRBD1. This CDR3 is 14 amino acids long. V lost 7 bases and J lost 4; bases outside the gene matches: 4. CDR1 is SGHNT, CDR2 YYREEE, per germline (reference sequence). The CDR3 nucleotides are TGTGCCAGCCGACAGGGGGCGGGCACCGGGGAGCTGTTTTTT. Protein: CASRQGAGTGELFF.

The chain combines TRBV5-4 with TRBJ1-3; TRBD1 matches at 7 bases. This CDR3 has 14 amino acids. The trim removed 2 bases at V and 4 bases at J, leaving 3 bases unmatched. Germline CDR1 SGHNT, CDR2 YYREEE (reference sequence). CDR3 sequence reads: CASSLTGAGNTIYF. The CDR3, as DNA: TGTGCCAGCAGCTTAACAGGGGCCGGAAACACCATATATTTT.

This chain joins TRBV7-2 and TRBJ1-1; D gene ambiguous. Trimming took off 7 bases at V and 2 bases at J, with 11 bases between the two ends. This CDR3 comprises 13 residues. Looked up from germline, CDR1 is SGHTA and CDR2 is FQGNSA. The CDR3 DNA reads as TGTGCCAGCAACACCAACAGCAACACTGAAGCTTTCTTT. Translating gives CASNTNSNTEAFF.

The chain is built from TRBV30 and TRBJ2-7; 10 bases align to TRBD2. Germline CDR1 reads GTSNPN; CDR2 reads SVGIG (reference sequence). The junction had 9 bases not matched to a gene; V was cut back by 3 bases and J by 4 bases. The CDR3 extends over 15 amino acids. Written as DNA, the CDR3 is TGTGCCTGGAGGGCGGGACTAGCGATTTCTTACGAGCAGTACTTC. This gives the protein CAWRAGLAISYEQYF.

The rearrangement links TRBV18 to TRBJ2-7; TRBD2 matches 12 bases. J lost 3 bases, V lost 6 bases, and 6 bases had no gene match. The CDR3 is made up of 15 amino acids. Germline CDR1 is KGHSH and CDR2 is LQKENI. Written as DNA, the CDR3 is TGTGCCAGCTCCCTTAGGACTAGCGGGGTCTACGAGCAGTACTTC. It specifies CASSLRTSGVYEQYF.

The rearrangement joins TRBV5-1 to TRBJ2-7; 12 nucleotides agree with TRBD1. CDR3 length: 17 residues. Trimming cost V 4 bases and J 6 bases; bases outside gene matches: 14. Germline V gene sequence: CDR1 SGHRS, CDR2 YFSETQ. CDR3 sequence (DNA): TGCGCCAGCAGCCGAGGGACAGGGGGCCGATTCGGGGGCGAGCAGTACTTC. Amino acid sequence: CASSRGTGGRFGGEQYF.

The chain uses TRBV20-1 and TRBJ1-5; 9 bases agree with TRBD1. The CDR3 extends over 14 amino acids. From germline, CDR1 is DFQATT and CDR2 SNEGSKA (reference sequence). Trimming cost V 3 bases and J 7 bases; bases outside gene matches: 7. CDR3 region: CSASLGTGPQPQHF. CDR3 nucleotides: TGCAGTGCTAGTCTCGGGACAGGGCCCCAGCCCCAGCATTTT.

This clone has only a few counts. This chain links TRBV11-3 with TRBJ2-3, with 9 bases identical to TRBD2. V shed 6 bases, J shed 2 bases, and the junction held 6 bases outside the gene matches. The CDR3 is made up of 15 amino acids. In germline, CDR1 is SGHNT, CDR2 YENEEA. The CDR3 spells CASSLSGGPTDTQYF. CDR3 sequence (DNA): TGTGCCAGCAGTTTAAGCGGGGGGCCCACAGATACGCAGTATTTT. Using reference TRBV11-3 and TRBJ2-3 for the parts outside the CDR3, the full variable domain is EAGVVQSPRYKIIEKKQPVAFWCNPISGHNTLYWYLQNLGQGPELLIRYENEEAVDDSQLPKDRFSAERLKGVDSTLKIQPAELGDSAVYLCASSLSGGPTDTQYFGPGTRLTVL.

This clone was counted only a few times. CDR3 amino acids: CASSSGGNDNYGYTF. CDR3 nucleotides: TGCGCCAGCAGTTCAGGGGGCAATGATAACTATGGCTACACCTTC. V is TRBV5-1 and J is TRBJ1-2; 8 bases agree with TRBD1. The junction had 7 bases not matched to a gene; V was cut back by 5 bases and J by 1 base. Per the germline V gene, CDR1 is SGHRS and CDR2 is YFSETQ. The CDR3 is 15 amino acids.

This chain connects TRBV24-1 to TRBJ2-2; maybe TRBD1 (5 bases). The CDR3 is made up of 16 amino acids. The ends were cut back, 2 bases at V and 0 bases at J, with 9 bases in the middle. Per the germline V gene, CDR1 is KGHDR and CDR2 is SFDVKD. The CDR3 sequence is CATSDSRAPNTGELFF. The DNA of the CDR3 is TGTGCCACCAGTGATTCCAGGGCCCCGAACACCGGGGAGCTGTTTTTT.

V is TRBV7-2 and J is TRBJ1-2; weak D call: TRBD1 (5 bases). The CDR3 is 14 amino acids. Per germline, CDR1 SGHTA and CDR2 FQGNSA. V lost 2 bases to trimming and J lost 4 bases, with 11 bases between them. This CDR3 reads CASSLPRQLYGYTF. The CDR3 DNA sequence: TGTGCCAGCAGCTTACCTCGACAGCTCTATGGCTACACCTTC. The variable domain in full, completed from reference TRBV7-2 and TRBJ1-2, reads GAGVSQSPSNKVTEKGKDVELRCDPISGHTALYWYRQSLGQGLEFLIYFQGNSAPDKSGLPSDRFSAERTGGSVSTLTIQRTQQEDSAVYLCASSLPRQLYGYTFGSGTRLTVV.